This T cell receptor beta chain is drawn from a study of cytomegalovirus exposure and HLA in healthy donors. About the research overall: Of all 398 donors who were genotyped, roughly 85% belonged to the Caucasian-associated ancestry cluster. Study-wide results and caveats: Analysis performed later showed TCR beta chains linked to HLA being more clonally expanded than equally common others.

Concerning this clone itself: The antigen is undetermined.

Amplification used 60 Vbeta primers and 13 Jbeta primers. TCRdb keeps only in-frame clones here, not all; method: immunoSEQ multiplex PCR. The sample consists of 120,000 or so clones, around 86% of them appearing once. Sequencing was performed on PBMCs. This receptor was identified in a woman between 40 and 50 years old in good health and CMV-seronegative.

CDR3 sequence: CASSAFGLAGGEQFF. The CDR3 DNA reads as TGTGCCAGCAGCGCGTTTGGACTAGCGGGAGGTGAGCAGTTCTTC. This chain joins TRBV2 and TRBJ2-1; 14 bases are shared with TRBD2. The V gene's germline CDR1 is SNHLY and CDR2 FYNNEI. The CDR3 loop spans 15 amino acids. Losses at the gene ends were 6 bases for V and 9 bases for J; bases not matched to a gene: 7. Drawing the rest from reference TRBV2 and TRBJ2-1, the complete variable domain is EPEVTQTPSHQVTQMGQEVILRCVPISNHLYFYWYRQILGQKVEFLVSFYNNEISEKSEIFDDQFSVERPDGSNFTLKIRSTKLEDSAMYFCASSAFGLAGGEQFFGPGTRLTVL.